The T cell receptor (beta chain) under discussion was sequenced for a study of monozygotic twins with inflammatory bowel disease (dated by TCRdb to between 2017 and 2020). The study in broad terms: The complete study included 28 monozygotic twin pairs: 19 IBD-discordant Danish pairs and nine German pairs, of which four were IBD-concordant and five were IBD-discordant. The search for disease-associated traits relied mainly on comparing, within discordant pairs, IBD patients with their genetically identical healthy co-twins. Each individual had, on average, about 151 000 unique TCRalpha sequences and 181 000 unique TCRbeta sequences available for analysis.

What the research found in general, with its limitations: Because patients received different immunosuppressive treatments, the repertoires may have picked up extra background noise and variability between individuals. Different T cell subtypes could not be distinguished in the analysis. IBD patients shared fewer clonotypes with other individuals than healthy twins did, most markedly in patients showing signs of disease activity. Repertoire similarity did not differ between concordant and discordant twins, which could be due to limited statistical power. A decrease in TCRbeta repertoire diversity, as measured by inverse Simpson index, was observed in IBD patients compared with their healthy co-twins. No single strong signal or clonotype linked to IBD turned up in the results, so the idea that one exists was not supported.

Note on this clonotype: Which antigen it targets is not known.

The library was generated by 5' RACE. For each TCR library, 3,000 to 4,000 ng of total RNA was used. cDNA was synthesized with SMARTScribe reverse transcriptase in eight separate reactions per sample. During cDNA synthesis, template switching introduced unique molecular identifiers that contained a 6-nucleotide sample barcode. Amplification of TCRalpha and TCRbeta cDNA involved two nested PCRs of approximately 16 and 10 cycles, and each PCR was followed by bead purification. Before amplification, the cDNA was both treated with uracil DNA-glycosylase and purified with the QIAquick PCR purification kit. The second PCR was the step at which Illumina TruSeq-compatible adapters and sample-specific barcodes were added. Library quality and concentration were checked on TapeStation and Qubit, and libraries were pooled at roughly 5.1 ng each. Sequencing of the pooled libraries was done on an Illumina HiSeq2500 single-index Rapid Run using custom sequencing primers and 2 x 100 bp reads. In the paper's pipeline: MiGEC version 1.2.6 was used for UMI-based consensus assembly, which corrected PCR and sequencing errors. V(D)J alignment, clonotype assembly and CDR3 extraction were performed with MiXCR version 2.1.1. Gene usage, clonotype sharing and MAIT/NKT TCR abundance were normalised by analysing the top 1000, 10 000 and 20 000 clonotypes per sample. After downsampling to 27 000 UMIs, diversity was calculated as the inverse Simpson index using the vegan R package. Paired Mann-Whitney U tests were applied to discordant twin pairs, with Benjamini-Hochberg correction for multiple testing. TCRdb reprocessed the public reads and reports one entry per CDR3 protein sequence, without DNA. TCRdb's processing, not the authors' own work, is the source of the V and J calls. The sample table on file contains 120,000 to 150,000 distinct CDR3 sequences. In total, the top ten clones hold roughly 2.5% of the sample.

From each donor, a roughly 2.5 ml peripheral blood sample was drawn into PAXgene tubes and stored at -80 degrees C. Without T cell sorting, total RNA was isolated from whole blood using the PAXgene blood miRNA kit on an automated QIAcube. Deep TCRalpha and TCRbeta repertoire profiling with unique molecular barcoding was performed on peripheral blood of monozygotic twin pairs concordant or discordant for inflammatory bowel disease. Smoking habits were recorded for all twin pairs, with individuals classified as current, former or never smokers. CDR1 MNHNY and CDR2 SVGAGI were looked up in the germline V gene (reference sequence). From cysteine to phenylalanine, the CDR3 is 12 amino acids long. Nucleotide data are not available.

Input material: blood. This clonotype was sampled from a human donor with ulcerative colitis or Crohn's disease, or a healthy co-twin of an affected twin (not recorded which). The V gene is TRBV6-6 and the J gene is TRBJ1-2. The CDR3 has the sequence CVSRREGNGYTF.